Listed below are T cell receptor beta chains from one sample, sequenced in a study of blood T cells in healthy people across ages. From the 5' RACE reads, TCRdb called clonotypes with MiXCR, one entry per CDR3 protein. Among about 1.7 million distinct CDR3 sequences listed, approximately 30% were seen once. The sequenced material came from blood. The receptors were gathered from a woman aged 25-40 years in good health. Each CDR3 is given with its conserved first and last residue. The D gene is left open where the match is weak. The listing skips clone size in some rows; elsewhere it reads once, few, many or a size class.

D | J | V | size | CDR3 | DNA
TRBD2 | TRBJ2-1 | TRBV20-1 | many | CSAISLGLAFYNEQFF | TGCAGTGCTATAAGTCTCGGACTAGCGTTCTACAATGAGCAGTTCTTC
TRBD1 | TRBJ2-1 | TRBV4-1 | few | CASSQTGTGLVIQFF | TGCGCCAGCAGCCAAACCGGGACAGGGCTGGTCATTCAGTTCTTC
. | TRBJ1-4 | TRBV25-1 | . | CASTGWTAGKLFF | TGTGCCAGTACCGGGTGGACCGCGGGAAAACTGTTTTTT
. | TRBJ1-2 | TRBV4-3 | many | CASSQGLTVNYGYTF | TGCGCCAGCAGCCAAGGACTTACAGTGAACTATGGCTACACCTTC
. | TRBJ1-2 | TRBV6-6 | . | CASSYSGGRIYGYTF | TGTGCCAGCAGTTACTCCGGGGGTAGGATCTATGGCTACACCTTC
. | TRBJ2-6 | TRBV19 | few | CASNRAAGANVLTF | TGTGCCAGCAACCGAGCCGCTGGGGCCAACGTCCTGACTTTC
. | TRBJ2-3 | TRBV24-1 | many | CATSDGSRDTQYF | TGTGCCACCAGTGACGGTAGTCGGGATACGCAGTATTTT
TRBD2 | TRBJ2-7 | TRBV25-1 | . | CASSQRTSGEYEQYF | TGTGCCAGCAGTCAAAGGACTAGCGGGGAATACGAGCAGTACTTC
. | TRBJ2-5 | TRBV6-2/TRBV6-3 | few | CASTGFETQYF | TGTGCCAGCACAGGGTTCGAGACCCAGTACTTC
. | TRBJ2-1 | TRBV24-1 | few | CATRGGGGENEQFF | TGTGCCACCAGAGGAGGGGGGGGGGAAAATGAGCAGTTCTTC
. | TRBJ2-7 | TRBV29-1 | . | CSVREGTTYEQYF | TGCAGCGTTCGCGAGGGGACGACCTACGAGCAGTACTTC
TRBD1 | TRBJ2-2 | TRBV5-1 | . | CASSLGWTGGMNTGELFF | TGCGCCAGCAGCCTCGGGTGGACAGGAGGTATGAACACCGGGGAGCTGTTTTTT
. | TRBJ2-7 | TRBV4-1 | many | CASSVTNSYEQYF | TGCGCCAGCAGCGTCACTAATTCCTACGAGCAGTACTTC
. | TRBJ1-1 | TRBV29-1 | . | CSANQGNAEAFF | TGCAGCGCCAACCAGGGGAACGCTGAAGCTTTCTTT
TRBD2 | TRBJ2-5 | TRBV7-2 | once | CASSLRSGRSETQYF | TGTGCCAGCAGCTTACGTAGCGGGAGATCAGAGACCCAGTACTTC
. | TRBJ2-2 | TRBV20-1 | few | CSAVRGNTGELFF | TGCAGTGCCGTCAGGGGGAACACCGGGGAGCTGTTTTTT
. | TRBJ2-5 | TRBV29-1 | many | CSVARYQETQYF | TGCAGCGTTGCTAGGTACCAAGAGACCCAGTACTTC
. | TRBJ2-7 | TRBV11-2 | . | CASSLGDSYYERYF | TGTGCCAGCAGCTTAGGGGACTCCTACTACGAGCGGTACTTC
TRBD1 | TRBJ2-1 | TRBV5-1 | few | CASSLTGQRDDEQFF | TGCGCCAGCAGCTTGACGGGACAGAGGGACGATGAGCAGTTCTTC
TRBD2 | TRBJ2-5 | TRBV7-9 | . | CASSRDLAGQETQYF | TGTGCCAGCAGTCGCGACTTAGCGGGGCAAGAGACCCAGTACTTC
. | TRBJ2-1 | TRBV7-2 | . | CASSLRQTIDNEQFF | TGTGCCAGCAGCTTAAGGCAAACCATCGACAATGAGCAGTTCTTC
. | TRBJ1-5 | TRBV5-6 | . | CASSLGNGYRNQPQHF | TGTGCCAGCAGCTTGGGAAACGGTTACCGCAATCAGCCCCAGCATTTT
. | TRBJ1-5 | TRBV27 | . | CASSITGLVGNQPQHF | TGTGCCAGCAGTATAACAGGGTTGGTTGGCAATCAGCCCCAGCATTTT
TRBD1 | TRBJ1-2 | TRBV19 | . | CASSIVLTGGYGYTF | TGTGCCAGTAGTATAGTCCTGACAGGGGGCTATGGCTACACCTTC
TRBD2 | TRBJ2-3 | TRBV20-1 | many | CSARDSSGRKYTDTQYF | TGCAGTGCTAGAGATTCTAGCGGGCGCAAATACACAGATACGCAGTATTTT
TRBD1 | TRBJ2-3 | TRBV4-3 | . | CASSHVGTEITDTQYF | TGCGCCAGCAGCCACGTCGGGACAGAGATCACAGATACGCAGTATTTT
. | TRBJ1-5 | TRBV30 | . | CAWSQGTRSNQPQHF | TGTGCCTGGAGCCAGGGGACGAGGAGCAATCAGCCCCAGCATTTT
. | TRBJ2-7 | TRBV9 | many | CASSVGVQTSYEQYF | TGTGCCAGCAGCGTAGGGGTCCAGACTAGCTACGAGCAGTACTTC
. | TRBJ2-1 | TRBV12-3/TRBV12-4 | many | CASSSDGAVRDNEQFF | TGTGCCAGCAGTTCCGATGGGGCGGTGAGGGACAATGAGCAGTTCTTC
TRBD2 | TRBJ2-5 | TRBV10-3 | . | CAISGVAGGPGTQYF | TGTGCCATCAGTGGGGTAGCGGGGGGGCCCGGGACCCAGTACTTC
. | TRBJ1-1 | TRBV20-1 | few | CSASLDDTEAFF | TGCAGTGCTAGTCTTGACGACACTGAAGCTTTCTTT
TRBD1 | TRBJ2-4 | TRBV10-3 | . | CATNSRGNIQYF | TGTGCCACCAACAGCAGGGGGAACATTCAGTACTTC
TRBD2 | TRBJ2-1 | TRBV30 | few | CAWSGAGDGDEQFF | TGTGCCTGGAGCGGGGCGGGAGATGGAGATGAGCAGTTCTTC
. | TRBJ2-1 | TRBV5-6 | . | CTSSFTSNEQFF | TGTACCAGCAGCTTTACCAGCAATGAGCAGTTCTTC
TRBD2 | TRBJ2-1 | TRBV2 | . | CATEPAGGRDEQFF | TGTGCCACCGAACCAGCGGGAGGTAGGGATGAGCAGTTCTTC
. | TRBJ2-1 | TRBV10-2 | few | CASGSKSGPINEQFF | TGCGCCAGCGGGTCGAAATCCGGGCCTATCAATGAGCAGTTCTTC